This TCR beta chain stems from a study of PD-L1 blockade in urothelial cancer. Study in general: Investigators checked blood 3 weeks (second dose) and 6 weeks after treatment start.

TCRdb's table, derived via immunoSEQ multiplex PCR, lists solely in-frame clones and lacks some. The sample has 90,000 to 120,000 clones, about nine tenths seen once. Concerning this clone itself: The sample carries other DNA sequences with the same CDR3.

The CDR3 contains 16 residues. J lost 1 base, V lost 2 bases, and 5 bases had no gene match. From germline, CDR1 is SGHRS and CDR2 YFSETQ. The chain couples TRBV5-1 to TRBJ2-3; 9 positions match TRBD2. This TCR was recovered from a woman of 80 years or more with urothelial cancer. Specimen: PBMCs, collected around atezolizumab (anti-PD-L1) treatment. The CDR3 nucleotides are TGCGCCAGCAGCTTTGCTGCTAGCGGGGGCACAGATACGCAGTATTTT. Protein sequence: CASSFAASGGTDTQYF.